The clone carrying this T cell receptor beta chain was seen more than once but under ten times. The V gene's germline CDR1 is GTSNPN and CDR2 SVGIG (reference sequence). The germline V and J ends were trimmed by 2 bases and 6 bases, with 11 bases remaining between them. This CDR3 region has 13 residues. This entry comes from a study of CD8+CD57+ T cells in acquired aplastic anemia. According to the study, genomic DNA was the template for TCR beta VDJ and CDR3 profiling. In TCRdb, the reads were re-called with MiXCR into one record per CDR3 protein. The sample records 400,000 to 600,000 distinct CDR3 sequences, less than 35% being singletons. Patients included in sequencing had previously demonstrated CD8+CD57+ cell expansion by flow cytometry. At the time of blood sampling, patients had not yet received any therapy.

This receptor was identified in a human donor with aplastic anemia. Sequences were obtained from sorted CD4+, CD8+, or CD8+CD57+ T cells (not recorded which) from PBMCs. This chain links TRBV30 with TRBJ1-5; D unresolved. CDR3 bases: TGTGCCTGGAGTAACGGGGTGGTTCAGCCCCAGCATTTT. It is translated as CAWSNGVVQPQHF. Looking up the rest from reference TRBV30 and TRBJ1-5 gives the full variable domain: SQTIHQWPATLVQPVGSPLSLECTVEGTSNPNLYWYRQAAGRGLQLLFYSVGIGQISSEVPQNLSASRPQDRQFILSSKKLLLSDSGFYLCAWSNGVVQPQHFGDGTRLSIL.